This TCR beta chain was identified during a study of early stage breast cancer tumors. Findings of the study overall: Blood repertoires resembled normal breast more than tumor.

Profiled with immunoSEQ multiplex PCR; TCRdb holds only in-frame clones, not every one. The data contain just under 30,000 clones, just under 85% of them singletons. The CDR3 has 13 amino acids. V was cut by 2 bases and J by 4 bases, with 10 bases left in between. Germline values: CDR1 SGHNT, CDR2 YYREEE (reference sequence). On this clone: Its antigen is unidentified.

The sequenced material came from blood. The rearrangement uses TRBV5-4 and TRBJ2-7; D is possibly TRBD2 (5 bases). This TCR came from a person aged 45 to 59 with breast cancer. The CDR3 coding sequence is TGTGCCAGCAGCTTTTCGGGAACATACGAGCAGTACTTC. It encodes CASSFSGTYEQYF.